The 32 T cell receptor beta chains presented below share a single source sample, sequenced in a study of T-cell memory formation after mild COVID-19. TCRdb reprocessed the 5' RACE reads via MiXCR and lists one record per CDR3 protein. The sample includes approximately 290,000 distinct CDR3 sequences, roughly 21% seen only once; the top ten take around 21%. Source material: PBMCs or a T cell subset sorted from them (not recorded which). The source of these receptors is a man aged 18 to 30 who had mild COVID-19 (a few samples of this study predate the infection). Cell type and time point are not known.

This clonotype has just a few counts. The V call is TRBV7-3, the J call TRBJ1-1; 9 nucleotides match TRBD1. Germline V gives CDR1 SGHTA, CDR2 FQGTGA. The CDR3 loop spans 14 amino acids. With V trimmed by 5 bases and J by 4 bases, 5 bases remained unmatched. The CDR3 region has the DNA TGTGCCAGCAGCCAGACAGGGGGAGGCACTGAAGCTTTCTTT. Amino acid sequence: CASSQTGGGTEAFF.

This clonotype was observed many times. CDR3 region: CASSYSSGQPQHF. The CDR3 bases are TGTGCCAGCAGTTACTCGTCCGGTCAGCCCCAGCATTTT. The rearrangement links TRBV6-5 to TRBJ1-5; D is uncertain. The length of the CDR3 is 13 residues. Deletions cut 0 bases from V and 6 bases from J, with 6 bases between. In germline, CDR1 is MNHEY, CDR2 SVGAGI.

This clonotype was observed a handful of times. V is TRBV5-6 and J is TRBJ2-7, with D perhaps TRBD1 (5 bases). V lost 4 bases and J 2 bases, leaving 13 bases between the germline ends. The CDR3 runs to 14 residues. Germline V CDR1 and CDR2: SGHDT, YYEEEE. CDR3 sequence reads: CASSGSTGAYEQYV. CDR3 bases: TGTGCCAGCAGCGGTAGCACAGGAGCCTACGAGCAGTACGTC.

This chain connects TRBV5-1 to TRBJ2-2; perhaps D is TRBD1 or TRBD2 (5 bases each). CDR1 SGHRS and CDR2 YFSETQ come from the germline V gene. Trimming shortened V by 4 bases and J by 6 bases, and 16 bases separated the two germline ends. The CDR3 runs 15 residues. This CDR3 is CASSRAREFSGELFF. The CDR3 DNA is TGCGCCAGCAGCCGGGCCAGGGAGTTCTCCGGGGAGCTGTTTTTT. Full variable domain (remainder filled in from reference TRBV5-1 and TRBJ2-2): KAGVTQTPRYLIKTRGQQVTLSCSPISGHRSVSWYQQTPGQGLQFLFEYFSETQRNKGNFPGRFSGRQFSNSRSEMNVSTLELGDSALYLCASSRAREFSGELFFGEGSRLTVL.

V and J are TRBV5-1 and TRBJ2-1, with D tentatively TRBD2 (7 bases). CDR1 and CDR2 from the germline V gene are SGHRS and YFSETQ. The CDR3 consists of 14 residues. Trimming shortened V by 7 bases and J by 5 bases, and 16 bases separated the two germline ends. CDR3 region: CASLGGAGHNEQFF. The DNA for the CDR3 is TGCGCCAGCTTGGGGGGGGCGGGACACAATGAGCAGTTCTTC.

This clonotype was observed a handful of times. This chain links TRBV4-3 with TRBJ2-1; 15 bases are a match to TRBD2. This CDR3 is built from 15 residues. CDR1 and CDR2 from the germline V gene are LGHNA and YSLEER. V was clipped by 3 bases and J by 8 bases; unmatched bases: 2. CDR3 sequence reads: CASSHGTSGGYEQFF. For the CDR3, the DNA is TGCGCCAGCAGCCACGGGACTAGCGGGGGGTATGAGCAGTTCTTC.

This clonotype has just a few counts. The gene calls are TRBV7-8 and TRBJ2-1, with unresolved D. Per germline, CDR1 SGHVS and CDR2 FQNEAQ. This CDR3 is built from 15 residues. V was pared by 3 bases and J by 9 bases, with 18 bases between. The CDR3 here is CASSFIQNGLSEQFF. The CDR3 nucleotides are TGTGCCAGCAGCTTTATCCAGAATGGTCTCAGTGAGCAGTTCTTC. The variable domain in full, with the rest retrieved from reference TRBV7-8 and TRBJ2-1, is GAGVSQSPRYKVAKRGQDVALRCDPISGHVSLFWYQQALGQGPEFLTYFQNEAQLDKSGLPSDRFFAERPEGSVSTLKIQRTQQEDSAVYLCASSFIQNGLSEQFFGPGTRLTVL.

In this sample, this clonotype turned up a few times. The CDR3 region has the DNA TGTGCCAGCAGCGGGACCGGGACTAGCGGGGCGAACACCGGGGAGCTGTTTTTT. Protein: CASSGTGTSGANTGELFF. The genes are TRBV7-9 and TRBJ2-2; 13 nucleotides match TRBD2. Germline trimming cut 5 bases from V and 0 bases from J; bases unmatched to any gene: 6. The CDR3 contains 18 residues. Per germline, CDR1 SEHNR and CDR2 FQNEAQ (reference sequence). Filled out from reference TRBV7-9 and TRBJ2-2, the complete variable domain reads DTGVSQNPRHKITKRGQNVTFRCDPISEHNRLYWYRQTLGQGPEFLTYFQNEAQLEKSRLLSDRFSAERPKGSFSTLEIQRTEQGDSAMYLCASSGTGTSGANTGELFFGEGSRLTVL.

V gene TRBV5-6 combines with J gene TRBJ2-1; D might be TRBD2 (6 bases). In germline, CDR1 is SGHDT, CDR2 YYEEEE. Trimming took 4 bases from V and 10 from J, leaving 15 bases between them. The CDR3 loop spans 13 amino acids. The chain's CDR3 is CASSPLASMEQFF. In nucleotides, the CDR3 is TGTGCCAGCAGCCCTCTAGCGTCCATGGAGCAGTTCTTC.

This clonotype was observed a few times. V and J are TRBV5-1 and TRBJ2-7; 13 positions agree with TRBD2. The CDR3 spans 16 residues. Looked up from germline, CDR1 is SGHRS and CDR2 is YFSETQ. V dropped 2 bases and J dropped 3; count of bases not matched to a gene: 5. The CDR3, as DNA: TGCGCCAGCAGCTTTGGGACTAGCGGGGTAATCTACGAGCAGTACTTC. This encodes CASSFGTSGVIYEQYF.

This clonotype has only a few counts. The chain combines TRBV5-6 with TRBJ1-6, with D possibly being TRBD1 (5 bases). CDR3 length: 16 amino acids. Germline CDR1 reads SGHDT; CDR2 reads YYEEEE. Trimming cost V 0 bases and J 2 bases, with 9 bases left between them. This chain's CDR3 is CASSLAGRAYNSPLHF. CDR3 in DNA: TGTGCCAGCAGCTTGGCCGGCAGGGCCTATAATTCACCCCTCCACTTT.

The CDR3 DNA is TGTGCCAGCAGCATACAACGTGGACGGGTAAGCTCCTACAATGAGCAGTTCTTC. Protein: CASSIQRGRVSSYNEQFF. The chain recombines TRBV11-2 with TRBJ2-1; no reliable D call. Germline CDR1 and CDR2: SGHAT and FQNNGV. This CDR3 is 18 amino acids long. V was trimmed by 5 bases and J by 0 bases, leaving 20 bases between them.

In its sample, this clonotype was seen a few times. V is TRBV5-1 and J is TRBJ2-3; D tentatively reads TRBD1 or TRBD2 (5 bases each). The CDR3 totals 14 residues. CDR1 SGHRS and CDR2 YFSETQ come from the germline V gene. V lost 6 bases to trimming and J lost 3 bases, with 14 bases between them. In DNA form, the CDR3 reads TGCGCCAGCAAGGATCAGGGCGGGACAGATACGCAGTATTTT. Translated, it gives CASKDQGGTDTQYF. Using reference TRBV5-1 and TRBJ2-3 for the parts outside the CDR3, the full variable domain is KAGVTQTPRYLIKTRGQQVTLSCSPISGHRSVSWYQQTPGQGLQFLFEYFSETQRNKGNFPGRFSGRQFSNSRSEMNVSTLELGDSALYLCASKDQGGTDTQYFGPGTRLTVL.

The V call is TRBV14, the J call TRBJ1-2; D is perhaps TRBD1 (6 bases). This CDR3 spans 13 amino acids. Germline V gives CDR1 SGHDN, CDR2 FVKESK. The ends were cut back, 8 bases at V and 8 bases at J, with 18 bases in the middle. CDR3 nucleotide sequence: TGTGCCAGCGCGGGGGGGCGGGGGTCCGGCTACACCTTC. Amino acid sequence: CASAGGRGSGYTF. Filled out from reference TRBV14 and TRBJ1-2, the complete variable domain reads EAGVTQFPSHSVIEKGQTVTLRCDPISGHDNLYWYRRVMGKEIKFLLHFVKESKQDESGMPNNRFLAERTGGTYSTLKVQPAELEDSGVYFCASAGGRGSGYTFGSGTRLTVV.

This clonotype was counted between two and nine times. The chain employs TRBV18 and TRBJ1-1, with D possibly TRBD1 on 5 matching bases. V was cut by 3 bases and J by 4 bases, with 12 bases left in between. Looked up from germline, CDR1 is KGHSH and CDR2 is LQKENI. This CDR3 has 14 amino acids. CDR3 loop: CASSPAGRGTEAFF. CDR3 DNA: TGTGCCAGCTCACCGGCGGGACGGGGCACTGAAGCTTTCTTT.

This clonotype was seen a few times. The chain carries TRBV6-2 or TRBV6-3 and TRBJ1-1; no definite D call. Between the trimmed V and J ends, which lost 6 bases and 1 base, there was a span of 3 bases. The CDR3 totals 11 residues. Germline V gene lookup returns CDR1 MNHEY and CDR2 SVGEGT. The CDR3 here is CASRQNTEAFF. The CDR3 DNA follows: TGTGCCAGCAGACAGAACACTGAAGCTTTCTTT.

The rearrangement uses TRBV5-1 and TRBJ1-3; possibly TRBD1 for D (5 bases). CDR1 SGHRS and CDR2 YFSETQ come from the germline V gene. The CDR3 spans 13 residues. Deletions cut 4 bases from V and 4 bases from J, with 9 bases between. In DNA form, the CDR3 reads TGCGCCAGCAGCCAGGGAACCGGAAACACCATATATTTT. Encoded protein: CASSQGTGNTIYF.

This clonotype was counted only a few times. The chain uses TRBV9 and TRBJ1-1; the match to TRBD1 covers 7 bases. V gave up 7 bases and J gave up 0 bases; unmatched junction bases: 3. CDR3 length: 13 residues. Germline values: CDR1 SGDLS, CDR2 YYNGEE. CDR3 DNA: TGTGCCAGCGCGGGACAGATGAACACTGAAGCTTTCTTT. Its protein is CASAGQMNTEAFF.

This clonotype has only a few counts. This chain uses TRBV6-1 with TRBJ1-6; D ambiguous. Germline values: CDR1 MNHNS, CDR2 SASEGT. V gave up 3 bases and J gave up 10 bases, with 16 bases separating them. The CDR3 is 15 residues long. CDR3 amino acids: CASSEFARGQSPLHF. CDR3 sequence (DNA): TGTGCCAGCAGTGAGTTCGCCCGCGGGCAATCACCCCTCCACTTT.

This clonotype showed up just a few times. The gene calls are TRBV6-4 and TRBJ2-6; no clear D gene. Trimming took off 0 bases at V and 1 base at J, with 4 bases between the two ends. Germline V gene sequence: CDR1 MRHNA, CDR2 SNTAGT. The CDR3 totals 15 residues. CDR3 region: CASSDSKSGANVLTF. The CDR3, as DNA: TGTGCCAGCAGTGACTCGAAATCTGGGGCCAACGTCCTGACTTTC.

This chain connects TRBV20-1 to TRBJ1-5, with no clear D. Looked up from germline, CDR1 is DFQATT and CDR2 is SNEGSKA (reference sequence). Deletions cut 3 bases from V and 4 bases from J, with 7 bases between. This CDR3 is built from 12 residues. The DNA for the CDR3 is TGCAGTGCTAGGAATGGGAATCAGCCCCAGCATTTT. Translating it yields CSARNGNQPQHF.

This clonotype was detected a few times. This sequence joins TRBV7-2 and TRBJ2-1; D is perhaps TRBD1 (6 bases). The ends were cut back, 5 bases at V and 8 bases at J, with 16 bases in the middle. This CDR3 is built from 14 residues. Germline loops: CDR1 SGHTA, CDR2 FQGNSA. CDR3 bases: TGTGCCAGCAGCCCGCTACAGGGTAGGCATGAGCAGTTCTTC. Its translation: CASSPLQGRHEQFF.

The gene calls are TRBV5-5 and TRBJ1-4; 8 bases line up with TRBD1. Per germline, CDR1 SGHKS and CDR2 YYEKEE (reference sequence). The CDR3 covers 15 residues. Trimming took 3 bases from V and 7 from J; bases not matched to a gene: 8. The CDR3 region is CASSSPGTGIEKLFF. DNA of the CDR3: TGTGCCAGCAGCTCCCCCGGGACAGGTATTGAAAAACTGTTTTTT.

The rearrangement links TRBV5-1 to TRBJ2-1, with TRBD2 identical over 7 bases. The CDR3 length is 15 residues. The J segment lost 5 bases and the V segment lost 6 bases, leaving 11 bases of the junction unmatched. Germline V gives CDR1 SGHRS, CDR2 YFSETQ. The CDR3 DNA sequence: TGCGCCAGCAACCCCCGTGGGGGAGGGAACAATGAGCAGTTCTTC. This sequence encodes CASNPRGGGNNEQFF.

The V call is TRBV7-2, the J call TRBJ1-6; D may be TRBD1 (5 bases). Trimming took off 5 bases at V and 2 bases at J, with 16 bases between the two ends. The CDR3 has 17 amino acids. CDR1 is SGHTA and CDR2 is FQGNSA in the germline V gene. CDR3 residues: CASSQGLRGPYNSPLHF. CDR3 nucleotide sequence: TGTGCCAGCAGCCAGGGACTCCGGGGTCCCTATAATTCACCCCTCCACTTT.

A few counts support this clonotype. The chain employs TRBV5-1 and TRBJ2-7, with D unresolved. Trimming pared 0 bases from V and 3 bases from J, leaving 7 bases between. The CDR3 is made up of 13 amino acids. Germline CDR1 SGHRS, CDR2 YFSETQ. The CDR3 region is CASSLAPGYEQYV. CDR3 nucleotides: TGCGCCAGCAGCTTGGCTCCAGGCTACGAGCAGTACGTC.

The V call is TRBV20-1, the J call TRBJ2-1, with D maybe TRBD2 (6 bases). V dropped 1 base and J dropped 0 bases, with 10 bases sitting between them. From germline, CDR1 is DFQATT and CDR2 SNEGSKA (reference sequence). The CDR3 spans 15 residues. The DNA for the CDR3 is TGCAGTGCTAGAGTACGGGGGAGCTCCTACAATGAGCAGTTCTTC. It is translated as CSARVRGSSYNEQFF.

V usage is TRBV6-6 and J usage is TRBJ1-3; TRBD1 agrees at 7 bases. The CDR3 runs to 14 residues. With V trimmed by 7 bases and J by 4 bases, 7 bases remained unmatched. Germline CDR1 and CDR2: MNHNY and SVGAGI (reference sequence). CDR3 DNA: TGTGCCAGCACCCCCGGGACAGCCGGAAACACCATATATTTT. Translation gives CASTPGTAGNTIYF.

This clonotype was observed a handful of times. This rearrangement joins TRBV27 to TRBJ2-5, with D perhaps TRBD1 or TRBD2 (5 bases each). V gave up 0 bases and J gave up 3 bases, with 14 bases separating them. This CDR3 comprises 16 residues. The germline gives CDR1 MNHEY, CDR2 SMNVEV (reference sequence). CDR3 sequence (DNA): TGTGCCAGCAGTTTATCGATCGGGACGGAGGAAGAGACCCAGTACTTC. Protein sequence: CASSLSIGTEEETQYF.

The chain has TRBV3-1 and TRBJ1-2; D remains unclear. V dropped 0 bases and J dropped 8 bases, with 10 bases sitting between them. Germline V CDR1 and CDR2: LGHDT, YNNKEL (reference sequence). CDR3 length: 13 residues. The CDR3 DNA sequence: TGTGCCAGCAGCCAAGAAAGACGGGGAGGCTACACCTTC. It codes for CASSQERRGGYTF.

The chain is built from TRBV29-1 and TRBJ1-1; a possible D gene is TRBD1 (5 bases). V lost 5 bases, J lost 7 bases, and 23 bases lay in between. Germline CDR1 reads SQVTM; CDR2 reads ANQGSEA. CDR3 length: 15 amino acids. For the CDR3, the DNA is TGCAGCGTTTTTGGCCTCAGGACAACTAGCGTTGAAGCTTTCTTT. Residues: CSVFGLRTTSVEAFF.

This clonotype has a handful of counts. CDR3 in DNA: TGCAGTGCCGCACTAGCGTCTGGGGCCAACGTCCTGACTTTC. Translating it yields CSAALASGANVLTF. The chain combines TRBV20-1 with TRBJ2-6; TRBD2 matches at 7 bases. The CDR3 is 14 amino acids. Germline V lookup: CDR1 DFQATT, CDR2 SNEGSKA (reference sequence). V gave up 6 bases and J gave up 1 base; unmatched junction bases: 3.